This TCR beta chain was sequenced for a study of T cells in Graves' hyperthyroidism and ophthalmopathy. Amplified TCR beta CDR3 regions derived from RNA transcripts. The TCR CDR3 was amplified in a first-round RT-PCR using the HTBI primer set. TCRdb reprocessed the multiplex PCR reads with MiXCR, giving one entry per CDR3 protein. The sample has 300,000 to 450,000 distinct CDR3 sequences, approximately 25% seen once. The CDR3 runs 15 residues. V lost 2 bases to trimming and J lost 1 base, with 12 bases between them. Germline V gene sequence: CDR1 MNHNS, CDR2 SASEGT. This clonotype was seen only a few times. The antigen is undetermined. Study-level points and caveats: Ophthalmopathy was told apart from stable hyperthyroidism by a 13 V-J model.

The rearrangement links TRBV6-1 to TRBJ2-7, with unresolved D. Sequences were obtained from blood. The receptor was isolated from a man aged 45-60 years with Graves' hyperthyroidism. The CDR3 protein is CASSETQVKSYEQYF. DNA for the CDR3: TGTGCCAGCAGTGAAACGCAGGTGAAATCCTACGAGCAGTACTTC.